This T cell receptor beta chain derives from a study of blood T cell repertoires in COVID-19. Study background: Samples came from the United States, Italy and Spain, spanning acute and convalescent COVID-19. The analysed material was cDNA or gDNA that came from T cells, B-cell-depleted T cells, or PBMCs.

Profiling relied on immunoSEQ multiplex PCR, and the TCRdb table lists in-frame clones only, not all of them. The table lists 200,000 to 300,000 clones, approximately 85% of them singletons, with 9.5% to 15% in the top ten. The CDR3 consists of 15 residues. Germline loops: CDR1 SGHVS, CDR2 FQNEAQ. Deletions cut 6 bases from V and 6 bases from J, with 17 bases between. Sample: peripheral blood. This sequence joins TRBV7-8 and TRBJ2-2; possibly TRBD2 for D (6 bases). The clonotype was recovered from a woman between 55 and 75 years old with active or convalescent COVID-19. CDR3 loop: CASRSHGEVAGELFF. The CDR3 bases are TGTGCCAGCAGAAGTCACGGGGAGGTTGCCGGGGAGCTGTTTTTT.